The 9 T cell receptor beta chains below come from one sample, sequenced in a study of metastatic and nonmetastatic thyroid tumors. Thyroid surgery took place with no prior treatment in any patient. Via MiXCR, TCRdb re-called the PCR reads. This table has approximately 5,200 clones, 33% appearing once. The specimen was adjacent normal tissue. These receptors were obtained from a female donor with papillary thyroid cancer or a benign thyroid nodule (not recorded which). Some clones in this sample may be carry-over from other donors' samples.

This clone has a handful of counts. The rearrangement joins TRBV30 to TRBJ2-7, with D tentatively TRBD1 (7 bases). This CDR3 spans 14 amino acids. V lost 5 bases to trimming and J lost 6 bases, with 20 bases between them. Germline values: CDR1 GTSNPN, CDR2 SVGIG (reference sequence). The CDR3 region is CAWGGTAALGEQYF. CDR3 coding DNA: TGTGCCTGGGGAGGGACAGCCGCCTTGGGCGAGCAGTACTTC.

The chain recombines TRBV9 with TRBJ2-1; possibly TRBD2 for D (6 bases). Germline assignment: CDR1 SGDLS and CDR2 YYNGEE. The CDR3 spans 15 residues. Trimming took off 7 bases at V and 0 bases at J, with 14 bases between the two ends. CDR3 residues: CASSGGSSSYNEQFF. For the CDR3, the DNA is TGTGCCAGCTCCGGGGGATCGAGCTCCTACAATGAGCAGTTCTTC.

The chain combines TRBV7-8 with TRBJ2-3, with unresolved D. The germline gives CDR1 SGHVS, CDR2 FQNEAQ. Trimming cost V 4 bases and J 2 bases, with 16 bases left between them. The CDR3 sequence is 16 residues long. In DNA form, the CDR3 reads TGTGCCAGCAGCTATCCCCCGGGCCGGCCCACAGATACGCAGTATTTT. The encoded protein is CASSYPPGRPTDTQYF.

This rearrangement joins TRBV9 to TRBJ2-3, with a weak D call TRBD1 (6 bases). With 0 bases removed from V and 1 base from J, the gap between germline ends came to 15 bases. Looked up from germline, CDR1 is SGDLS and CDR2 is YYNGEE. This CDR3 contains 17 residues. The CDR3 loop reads CASSVAPTGFGTDTQYF. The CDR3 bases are TGTGCCAGCAGCGTAGCACCTACAGGGTTCGGCACAGATACGCAGTATTTT.

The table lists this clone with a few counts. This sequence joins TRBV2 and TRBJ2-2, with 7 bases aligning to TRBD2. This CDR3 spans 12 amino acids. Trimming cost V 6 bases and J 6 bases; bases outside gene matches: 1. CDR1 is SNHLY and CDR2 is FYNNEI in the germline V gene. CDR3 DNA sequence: TGTGCCAGCAGGGGGAGGGCCGGGGAGCTGTTTTTT. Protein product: CASRGRAGELFF. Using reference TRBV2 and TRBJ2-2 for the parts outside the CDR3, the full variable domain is EPEVTQTPSHQVTQMGQEVILRCVPISNHLYFYWYRQILGQKVEFLVSFYNNEISEKSEIFDDQFSVERPDGSNFTLKIRSTKLEDSAMYFCASRGRAGELFFGEGSRLTVL.

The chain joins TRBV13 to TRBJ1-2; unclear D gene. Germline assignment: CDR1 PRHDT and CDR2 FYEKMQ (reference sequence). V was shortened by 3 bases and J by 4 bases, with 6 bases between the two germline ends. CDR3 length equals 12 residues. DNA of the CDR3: TGTGCCAGCAGCTTCCGATCCTATGGCTACACCTTC. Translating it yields CASSFRSYGYTF.

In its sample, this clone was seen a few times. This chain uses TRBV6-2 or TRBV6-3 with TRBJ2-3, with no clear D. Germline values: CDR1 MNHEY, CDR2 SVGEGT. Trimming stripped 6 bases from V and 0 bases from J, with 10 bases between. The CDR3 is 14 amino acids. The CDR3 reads CASSKERSTDTQYF. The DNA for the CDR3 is TGTGCCAGCAGCAAAGAAAGAAGCACAGATACGCAGTATTTT.

In DNA, the CDR3 is TGTGCCAGTCGAAGGGGGGGGATATATGGCTACACCTTC. Its translation is CASRRGGIYGYTF. The chain carries TRBV5-6 and TRBJ1-2, with a weak D call TRBD1 (6 bases). The germline gives CDR1 SGHDT, CDR2 YYEEEE. V gave up 8 bases and J gave up 5 bases, with 16 bases separating them. This CDR3 is built from 13 residues.

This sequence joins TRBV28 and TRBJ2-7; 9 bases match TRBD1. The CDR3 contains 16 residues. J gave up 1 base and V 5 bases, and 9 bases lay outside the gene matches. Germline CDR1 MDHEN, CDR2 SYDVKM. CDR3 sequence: CASSAASGTGSYEQYF. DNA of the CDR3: TGTGCCAGCAGTGCTGCTTCCGGGACAGGGTCCTACGAGCAGTACTTC.